A selection of T cell receptor beta chains follows, all from one sample in a study of T cell responses to AZD1222 COVID-19 vaccine. Produced via immunoSEQ multiplex PCR; TCRdb's table is partial and in-frame only. The sample has 130,000 to 150,000 clones, about 89% seen once. Sequenced here: peripheral blood, sampled on day 0 of MenACWY control vaccination. The receptors were gathered from an adult in good health. Both conserved end residues are trimmed from each CDR3.

len	v_gene	j_gene	CDR3aa
10	TRBV7-2	TRBJ1-2	ASSLSSGGYT
14	TRBV6-2/TRBV6-3	TRBJ2-3	ASSYSMPGGTDTQY
11	TRBV7-9	TRBJ2-7	ASSFFEPYEQY
12	TRBV5-1	TRBJ1-5	ASSATGTREPQH
13	TRBV2	TRBJ2-7	ASTPGSDLSYEQY
11	TRBV7-6	TRBJ1-1	ASSPPGSGGAF
13	TRBV4-2	TRBJ1-1	ASSQEKRGIPEAF
12	TRBV19	TRBJ2-7	ASSISLSSYEQY
14	TRBV7-9	TRBJ2-3	ASSPERGPSTDTQY
11	TRBV9	TRBJ2-5	ASSVGRAETQY
12	TRBV3-1/TRBV3-2	TRBJ1-3	ASSRDRSGNTIY
17	TRBV27	TRBJ2-1	ASSSRGGPIHRGANEQF
16	TRBV4-2	TRBJ2-3	ASSQERLRAGALDTQY
15	TRBV2	TRBJ1-2	ATTRARESPRNYGYT
17	TRBV21-1	TRBJ2-7	ASIPGTNRPDLGIGEQY
13	TRBV19	TRBJ1-3	ASSVGQISGNTIY
13	TRBV11-2	TRBJ2-5	ASSGLGGGAETQY
13	TRBV5-1	TRBJ2-1	ASSSGLAGANEQF
12	TRBV6-5	TRBJ1-1	ASTKLGGYTEAF
10	TRBV28	TRBJ1-6	ASSLLGSPLH
12	TRBV27	TRBJ1-1	ASSSASDRTEAF
13	TRBV6-5	TRBJ1-5	ASSRQGVGDQPQH
12	TRBV7-2	TRBJ1-2	ASSLGVSMGGYT
12	TRBV10-3	TRBJ1-5	AISESGGNQPQH
13	TRBV5-1	TRBJ1-2	ASSLPGQGKHGYT
15	TRBV5-1	TRBJ2-6	ASSLGHTGSGANVLT
14	TRBV4-2	TRBJ1-1	ASSQLAGSTNTEAF
14	TRBV19	TRBJ2-4	ASSGSGGATENIQY
11	TRBV5-1	TRBJ2-3	ASSLITSDTQY
12	TRBV11-2	TRBJ2-7	ASSFPGGFYEQY
17	TRBV3-1/TRBV3-2	TRBJ1-6	ASSTWGQGSGSYNSPLH
13	TRBV6-5	TRBJ1-6	ASSRGDRGWTPLH
13	TRBV28	TRBJ2-2	ASSRSGAQGGELF
14	TRBV7-2	TRBJ2-5	ASSSDPGLAGGAEY
11	TRBV6-2/TRBV6-3	TRBJ2-7	ASSYVAVYEQY
11	TRBV2	TRBJ1-1	ASKGQANTEAF
13	TRBV15	TRBJ1-1	ATSNPPGGYTEAF
10	TRBV29-1	TRBJ2-7	SGTGDSYEQY
14	TRBV4-2	TRBJ1-4	ASSLTRSGQGEKLF
14	TRBV19	TRBJ1-4	ASSMGDIATNEKLF
13	TRBV9	TRBJ1-4	ASSSRDRDNEKLF
11	TRBV28	TRBJ1-5	ASRIEGRQPQH
13	TRBV6-5	TRBJ2-5	ASEGLAGGGETQY
14	TRBV7-2	TRBJ2-1	ASSKASGTTYNEQF
9	TRBV19	TRBJ1-1	ASSIGQKAF
15	TRBV7-8	TRBJ2-1	ASSLHRLAGGYNEQF
11	TRBV12-3/TRBV12-4	TRBJ1-1	ATSQEQNTEAF
12	TRBV29-1	TRBJ1-3	SVKRAGDRNTIY
11	TRBV2	TRBJ1-5	ASGIDSNQPQH
13	TRBV2	TRBJ1-4	ASSIPGQGDEKLF
13	TRBV9	TRBJ1-5	ASSVAAGYNQPQH
12	TRBV5-4	TRBJ2-5	ASSLISGQETQY
11	TRBV19	TRBJ2-7	ASSRALASEQY